The 17 T cell receptor beta chains reported below all come from one sample, sequenced in a study of T cells in Graves' hyperthyroidism and ophthalmopathy. RNA transcripts were the template for amplifying TCR beta CDR3 regions. The HTBI set primed first-round TCR CDR3 RT-PCR. MiXCR, applied by TCRdb to the multiplex PCR reads, yields one record per CDR3 protein. The repertoire has about 350,000 distinct CDR3 sequences, under 20% of them found once; the top ten carry 3% to 4%. The sequencing sample was made of blood. The receptors here all came from a woman younger than 30 with Graves' hyperthyroidism.

The rearrangement joins TRBV12-3 or TRBV12-4 to TRBJ1-1; no definite D call. V was clipped by 3 bases and J by 1 base, with 12 bases between them. CDR3 size: 15 residues. The DNA for the CDR3 is TGTGCCAGCAGTTTCGGGTCGGGCGCGAACACTGAAGCTTTCTTT. Encoded protein: CASSFGSGANTEAFF.

Points on this clonotype: Its ends do not fully match the called genes, so a read error is possible. The rearrangement uses TRBV18 and TRBJ1-1; D may be TRBD1 (5 bases). The CDR3 is 14 amino acids. CDR1 and CDR2 from the germline V gene are KGHSH and LQKENI. The CDR3 coding sequence is TGTGCCAGCTTACTACGGCAGGGCGACACTGGAGCTTTCTTT. Its protein product is CASLLRQGDTGAFF.

This clonotype was counted many times. The V call is TRBV7-9, the J call TRBJ1-2; D call uncertain. The V gene lost 5 bases and the J gene lost 8 bases, with 12 bases spanning the gap. Looked up from germline, CDR1 is SEHNR and CDR2 is FQNEAQ (reference sequence). The CDR3 sequence is 12 residues long. CDR3 sequence: CASSRGETGYTF. CDR3 DNA sequence: TGTGCCAGCAGCCGGGGTGAAACGGGCTACACCTTC.

This sequence joins TRBV6-1 and TRBJ1-5; possible D gene TRBD1, 5 bases. V gave up 8 bases and J gave up 2 bases, with 13 bases separating them. Germline assignment: CDR1 MNHNS and CDR2 SASEGT. The length of the CDR3 is 14 residues. Here the CDR3 reads CASYFGGGNQPQHF. CDR3 sequence (DNA): TGTGCCAGCTACTTTGGGGGGGGCAATCAGCCCCAGCATTTT.

This clonotype was seen ten or more times. The chain uses TRBV20-1 and TRBJ1-1; 8 bases fit TRBD1. J gave up 5 bases and V 3 bases, and 5 bases lay outside the gene matches. The CDR3 is 13 residues long. Germline V gene data show CDR1 as DFQATT and CDR2 as SNEGSKA (reference sequence). DNA for the CDR3: TGCAGTGCTAGCAACAGGGGGAGGACTGAAGCTTTCTTT. Residues: CSASNRGRTEAFF.

On this clonotype: A clone one base away is much larger, so this may be a read error. V gene TRBV10-3 combines with J gene TRBJ1-5, with D perhaps TRBD1 (6 bases). V shed 10 bases and J shed 4 bases, with 17 bases lying between them. CDR1 ENHRY and CDR2 SYGVKD come from the germline V gene. The CDR3 consists of 14 residues. CDR3 amino acids: CASGAGQPNQPQHF. Here the CDR3 DNA reads TGTGCCAGCGGGGCTGGACAGCCGAATCAGCCCCAGCATTTT.

This clonotype was counted between two and nine times. The chain couples TRBV19 to TRBJ2-2; 9 bases fit TRBD2. CDR1 and CDR2 from the germline V gene are LNHDA and SQIVND (reference sequence). The CDR3 runs to 16 residues. V shed 6 bases and J 3 bases; nucleotides not matched to a gene: 8. In DNA form, the CDR3 reads TGTGCCAGTAGGTCCCGCGGGGGGGCGGACACCGGGGAGCTGTTTTTT. Protein: CASRSRGGADTGELFF.

The V and J genes are TRBV4-1 and TRBJ2-7; 7 bases map to TRBD1. V lost 3 bases and J lost 3; bases outside the gene matches: 5. CDR1 is MGHRA and CDR2 is YSYEKL in the germline V gene. The CDR3 is 14 amino acids. CDR3 protein: CASSQPGQFYEQYF. For the CDR3, the DNA is TGCGCCAGCAGCCAGCCGGGACAGTTCTACGAGCAGTACTTC.

This clonotype was recorded many times. The chain joins TRBV30 to TRBJ1-5, with TRBD1 as a possible D gene (5 bases). The V end lost 3 bases, the J end lost 1 base, and 13 bases lay between the germline ends. The CDR3 runs to 15 residues. From germline, CDR1 is GTSNPN and CDR2 SVGIG (reference sequence). CDR3 in DNA: TGTGCCTGGAGGAGGCAGGGAAGCAGCAATCAGCCCCAGCATTTT. The encoded protein is CAWRRQGSSNQPQHF.

J is TRBJ2-3 and V is TRBV4-2; the match to TRBD2 covers 13 bases. The CDR3 extends over 16 amino acids. Trimming took 0 bases from V and 7 from J; bases not matched to a gene: 4. The germline V gene encodes CDR1 LGHNA and CDR2 YNFKEQ. CDR3 nucleotide sequence: TGTGCCAGCAGCCAAGATCTGGGACTAGCGGGAAATACGCAGTATTTT. Protein product: CASSQDLGLAGNTQYF.

This clonotype was seen more than once but under ten times. The chain recombines TRBV2 with TRBJ2-2; 9 bases fit TRBD1. V dropped 6 bases and J dropped 6; count of bases not matched to a gene: 8. The CDR3 is 15 residues long. Germline V gene data show CDR1 as SNHLY and CDR2 as FYNNEI. CDR3 DNA sequence: TGTGCCAGCAGCGCCTACGACAGGGGGGCCGGGGAGCTGTTTTTT. This codes for CASSAYDRGAGELFF.

The V and J genes are TRBV11-2 and TRBJ2-7; a weak D match, TRBD1 (5 bases). From germline, CDR1 is SGHAT and CDR2 FQNNGV. Trimming took off 1 base at V and 3 bases at J, with 10 bases between the two ends. The CDR3 extends over 14 amino acids. CDR3 coding DNA: TGTGCCAGCAGCTTAGGGAGACAGTTCTACGAGCAGTACTTC. Its protein product is CASSLGRQFYEQYF.

This clonotype was observed many times. The chain is built from TRBV6-2 or TRBV6-3 and TRBJ1-1; no reliable D call. Looked up from germline, CDR1 is MNHEY and CDR2 is SVGEGT. The CDR3 is 12 residues long. V lost 6 bases and J lost 4, with 9 bases in between. The CDR3 DNA reads TGTGCCAGCAGACGAGGTACCACTGAAGCTTTCTTT. Residues: CASRRGTTEAFF.

This clonotype was seen ten or more times. The V gene is TRBV30, the J gene TRBJ2-2, with 7 positions matching TRBD2. Trimming at V came to 1 base and at J to 8 bases, leaving 13 bases not matched to a gene. CDR1 is GTSNPN and CDR2 is SVGIG in the germline V gene (reference sequence). The CDR3 length is 16 residues. In DNA form, the CDR3 reads TGTGCCTGGAGTGGGCTAGCGGCTCCGCTAACTGGGGAGCTGTTTTTT. Residues: CAWSGLAAPLTGELFF.

This clonotype was seen repeatedly, ten times or more. The V call is TRBV28, the J call TRBJ1-3; D is unclear. Germline CDR1 and CDR2: MDHEN and SYDVKM. V lost 3 bases to trimming and J lost 2 bases, with 14 bases between them. There are 16 residues in the CDR3. The chain's CDR3 is CASSFMGQEAGNTIYF. The CDR3 bases are TGTGCCAGCAGTTTTATGGGCCAGGAAGCTGGAAACACCATATATTTT.

This clonotype has a count of ten or more. The chain couples TRBV20-1 to TRBJ2-2; D is unresolved. The germline gives CDR1 DFQATT, CDR2 SNEGSKA (reference sequence). V shed 6 bases and J shed 4 bases, with 18 bases lying between them. CDR3 length equals 15 residues. The CDR3: CSAPDTSSITGELFF. Written as DNA, the CDR3 is TGCAGTGCCCCAGACACCAGCTCGATCACCGGGGAGCTGTTTTTT.

The chain combines TRBV18 with TRBJ1-1; D might be TRBD1 (5 bases). The CDR3 length is 16 residues. Trimming stripped 7 bases from V and 0 bases from J, with 18 bases between. Germline CDR1 reads KGHSH; CDR2 reads LQKENI. This chain's CDR3 is CASLSFPPGMNTEAFF. The CDR3, as DNA: TGTGCCAGCTTATCCTTCCCCCCAGGGATGAACACTGAAGCTTTCTTT.